Shown below are 5 T cell receptor beta chains from a single sample sequenced in a study of CD8 T cells in ankylosing spondylitis. Whole-study results and caveats: Blood of patients with ankylosing spondylitis appeared to be characterized by a TCR beta motif of roughly eight highly homologous variants.

Antigens of these TCRs are unknown. Each CDR3 protein gets one entry after TCRdb re-called the 5' RACE reads with MiXCR. Seen here are about 800,000 distinct CDR3 sequences, about 10% observed once, and the top ten hold more than 0.5%. Specimen: blood, either unsorted or a sorted T cell fraction (not recorded which). These receptors all stem from a male donor with ankylosing spondylitis.

The chain links TRBV7-8 to TRBJ1-4, with unresolved D. The V end was cut by 9 bases, the J end by 2 bases, with 10 bases between. This CDR3 region has 13 residues. Germline V gene sequence: CDR1 SGHVS, CDR2 FQNEAQ. Here the CDR3 DNA reads TGTGCCAGTCGGCGGACTACTAATGAAAAACTGTTTTTT. Protein: CASRRTTNEKLFF.

The rearrangement links TRBV6-1 to TRBJ1-2, with D unresolved. There are 13 residues in the CDR3. V was pared by 2 bases and J by 4 bases, with 8 bases between. The germline CDR1 and CDR2 sequences are MNHNS and SASEGT. The CDR3 DNA reads as TGTGCCAGCAGTGAATCGAGGAGCTATGGCTACACCTTC. Amino acid sequence: CASSESRSYGYTF.

This clonotype was counted at least ten times. The chain employs TRBV29-1 and TRBJ2-7; TRBD1 or TRBD2 may be the D gene (5 bases each). V was trimmed by 5 bases and J by 2 bases, leaving 16 bases between them. The CDR3 is made up of 14 amino acids. Per the germline V gene, CDR1 is SQVTM and CDR2 is ANQGSEA. CDR3 residues: CSVLGRGGTYEQYF. The CDR3 DNA follows: TGCAGCGTTTTGGGTCGGGGCGGAACCTACGAGCAGTACTTC.

The rearrangement links TRBV28 to TRBJ1-5; no definite D call. The V end lost 1 base, the J end lost 5 bases, and 12 bases lay between the germline ends. The CDR3 consists of 15 residues. Germline values: CDR1 MDHEN, CDR2 SYDVKM. This CDR3 is CASSLLGMDDQPQHF. CDR3 sequence (DNA): TGTGCCAGCAGTTTATTAGGTATGGATGATCAGCCCCAGCATTTT.

The CDR3 spells CASSSGRFRNEKLFF. CDR3 bases: TGTGCCAGCAGTTCGGGACGGTTCCGTAATGAAAAACTGTTTTTT. The V call is TRBV27, the J call TRBJ1-4, with D possibly being TRBD1 (5 bases). V was cut by 4 bases and J by 4 bases, with 13 bases left in between. Germline CDR1 MNHEY, CDR2 SMNVEV (reference sequence). CDR3 length: 15 residues.